A selection of T cell receptor beta chains follows, all from one sample in a study of shared clonotypes between healthy human individuals. Libraries were prepared by immunoSEQ multiplex PCR; TCRdb keeps only in-frame clonotypes and omits some of them. The sample lists some 2.1 million clones; 90% to 95% were seen once. Sequencing input: naive CD4+ T cells sorted from blood. The receptors originated from a young man in good health. Both conserved end residues are part of each CDR3. Each record gives: CDR3 protein, CDR3 DNA, J gene, D gene, clone size, V gene. A D gene is named only where the DNA matches it firmly. The size entry is marked missing in some rows and otherwise reads once, few, many or a size class.

CDR3: CAWGRTNTEAFF
DNA: TGTGCCTGGGGACGGACAAACACTGAAGCTTTCTTT
J: TRBJ1-1
D: -
size: -
V: TRBV30

CDR3: CAIMSVGQLINGYTF
DNA: TGTGCCATCATGAGTGTCGGACAACTTATTAATGGCTACACCTTC
J: TRBJ1-2
D: -
size: -
V: TRBV10-3

CDR3: CASSLIRRMDGYTF
DNA: TGTGCCAGCAGTTTAATAAGGAGGATGGATGGCTACACCTTC
J: TRBJ1-2
D: -
size: -
V: TRBV28

CDR3: CSASPIGAFF
DNA: TGCAGTGCTAGTCCTATTGGAGCTTTCTTT
J: TRBJ1-1
D: -
size: -
V: TRBV20-1

CDR3: CAISEEAGGGANTGELFF
DNA: TGTGCCATCAGTGAGGAAGCGGGAGGGGGCGCGAACACCGGGGAGCTGTTTTTT
J: TRBJ2-2
D: TRBD2
size: -
V: TRBV10-3

CDR3: CSAPSDTQYF
DNA: TGCAGTGCCCCGTCAGATACGCAGTATTTT
J: TRBJ2-3
D: -
size: -
V: TRBV20-1

CDR3: CALDREVSYEQYF
DNA: TGTGCCTTGGACAGGGAGGTTTCCTACGAGCAGTACTTC
J: TRBJ2-7
D: TRBD1
size: -
V: TRBV30

CDR3: CASSPGQGAGQPQHF
DNA: TGCGCCAGCAGCCCGGGACAGGGGGCTGGGCAGCCCCAGCATTTT
J: TRBJ1-5
D: TRBD1
size: -
V: TRBV4-1

CDR3: CASSRAGRITYEQYF
DNA: TGTGCCAGCAGCCGAGCCGGGAGGATAACCTACGAGCAGTACTTC
J: TRBJ2-7
D: TRBD2
size: -
V: TRBV7-2

CDR3: CASSEFTEQYF
DNA: TGTGCCAGCAGTGAATTTACAGAGCAGTACTTC
J: TRBJ2-7
D: -
size: -
V: TRBV6-1

CDR3: CASSPQGAREAFF
DNA: TGTGCCAGCAGCCCTCAGGGGGCACGTGAAGCTTTCTTT
J: TRBJ1-1
D: TRBD1
size: few
V: TRBV9

CDR3: CASSRSGTDNQPQHF
DNA: TGTGCCAGCTCACGCTCCGGGACAGACAATCAGCCCCAGCATTTT
J: TRBJ1-5
D: TRBD1
size: -
V: TRBV18

CDR3: CASSPTLAAGETQYF
DNA: TGTGCCAGCTCACCAACACTAGCGGCGGGAGAGACCCAGTACTTC
J: TRBJ2-5
D: TRBD2
size: once
V: TRBV18

CDR3: CASSLRQGGTNYGYTF
DNA: TGTGCCAGCAGCTTACGGCAGGGGGGAACTAACTATGGCTACACCTTC
J: TRBJ1-2
D: TRBD1
size: -
V: TRBV11-2

CDR3: CASSLSPGLAGTGELFF
DNA: TGCGCCAGCAGCTTGAGCCCCGGACTAGCGGGAACCGGGGAGCTGTTTTTT
J: TRBJ2-2
D: TRBD2
size: -
V: TRBV5-1

CDR3: CASSQEPGQSHEQYF
DNA: TGCGCCAGCAGCCAAGAGCCGGGACAGTCCCACGAGCAGTACTTC
J: TRBJ2-7
D: TRBD1
size: once
V: TRBV4-3

CDR3: CASSPGTEKGRETQYF
DNA: TGTGCCAGCTCACCGGGGACAGAAAAAGGCAGGGAGACCCAGTACTTC
J: TRBJ2-5
D: TRBD1
size: -
V: TRBV18

CDR3: CASSPGVGDTQYF
DNA: TGTGCCAGCTCACCAGGGGTGGGAGATACGCAGTATTTT
J: TRBJ2-3
D: -
size: once
V: TRBV18

CDR3: CASSLGPVNYGYTF
DNA: TGTGCCAGCAGCTTAGGGCCAGTAAACTATGGCTACACCTTC
J: TRBJ1-2
D: -
size: -
V: TRBV7-2

CDR3: CASSSRLVTSSGNTIYF
DNA: TGTGCCAGCAGCTCCCGACTCGTCACGAGCTCTGGAAACACCATATATTTT
J: TRBJ1-3
D: -
size: once
V: TRBV7-8

CDR3: CASSLYEAGVETQYF
DNA: TGTGCCAGCAGCTTATATGAAGCGGGGGTGGAGACCCAGTACTTC
J: TRBJ2-5
D: TRBD2
size: once
V: TRBV7-9

CDR3: CASSQREPRTQYF
DNA: TGTGCCAGCAGTCAAAGGGAGCCCCGGACGCAGTATTTT
J: TRBJ2-3
D: -
size: -
V: TRBV7-2

CDR3: CASRTSGTAPDTQYF
DNA: TGTGCCAGCAGGACTAGCGGGACGGCGCCAGATACGCAGTATTTT
J: TRBJ2-3
D: TRBD2
size: -
V: TRBV6-1

CDR3: CASSSWTGGEEQYF
DNA: TGTGCCAGCAGCTCGTGGACAGGGGGTGAAGAGCAGTACTTC
J: TRBJ2-7
D: TRBD1
size: -
V: TRBV11-2

CDR3: CASSLPALNEQFF
DNA: TGTGCCAGCAGCTTACCAGCGCTCAATGAGCAGTTCTTC
J: TRBJ2-1
D: -
size: -
V: TRBV7-2